The 12 T cell receptor beta chains in this list originate from one sample, sequenced in a study of shared clonotypes between healthy human individuals. The repertoire was sequenced with immunoSEQ multiplex PCR; TCRdb's copy has only in-frame clones and lacks some. The sample has about 380,000 clones, approximately 97% seen once. What was sequenced was memory CD8+ T cells sorted from blood. Documented subset: CD45RO+ cells pooled with CCR7-negative TemRA cells. The receptors derive from a man aged 25 to 45 in good health.

The V call is TRBV28, the J call TRBJ2-5; 8 bases agree with TRBD1. Germline CDR1 reads MDHEN; CDR2 reads SYDVKM. V trimming: 10 bases; J trimming: 2 bases; junction bases outside the gene matches: 9. This CDR3 spans 14 amino acids. CDR3 sequence reads: CAISTGTGQETQYF. CDR3 sequence (DNA): TGTGCCATCTCGACCGGGACAGGTCAAGAGACCCAGTACTTC.

This clone was found once. This CDR3 is also generated by other DNA sequences in the sample. The V and J genes are TRBV18 and TRBJ2-3; 11 positions agree with TRBD2. Germline V gene sequence: CDR1 KGHSH, CDR2 LQKENI. V gave up 2 bases and J gave up 5 bases; unmatched junction bases: 0. The CDR3 spans 14 residues. CDR3 DNA: TGTGCCAGCTCACCAGGACTAGCGGGAGATACGCAGTATTTT. Its protein is CASSPGLAGDTQYF.

This chain joins TRBV28 and TRBJ2-7, with D possibly being TRBD2 (5 bases). V was trimmed by 11 bases and J by 6 bases, leaving 26 bases between them. Germline V gene data show CDR1 as MDHEN and CDR2 as SYDVKM. The CDR3 loop spans 15 amino acids. The DNA of the CDR3 is TGTGCCGCTTGGAGGCGTGACCCGATTCGGTCCGAGCAGTACTTC. It yields the protein CAAWRRDPIRSEQYF.

The chain has TRBV7-9 and TRBJ2-5; TRBD2 matches 7 bases. The ends lost 5 bases at V and 5 bases at J; junction bases unmatched: 11. CDR1 is SEHNR, CDR2 FQNEAQ, per germline (reference sequence). CDR3 length: 15 amino acids. CDR3 in DNA: TGTGCCAGCAGCCCCCGACTAGCTTTTACTGAGACCCAGTACTTC. It specifies CASSPRLAFTETQYF. Combining the CDR3 with reference TRBV7-9 and TRBJ2-5 gives the whole variable domain DTGVSQNPRHKITKRGQNVTFRCDPISEHNRLYWYRQTLGQGPEFLTYFQNEAQLEKSRLLSDRFSAERPKGSFSTLEIQRTEQGDSAMYLCASSPRLAFTETQYFGPGTRLLVL.

The chain joins TRBV18 to TRBJ2-7; D is unclear. There are 14 residues in the CDR3. CDR1 and CDR2 from the germline V gene are KGHSH and LQKENI. Trimming took 0 bases from V and 6 from J, leaving 12 bases between them. The chain's CDR3 is CASSPPVARAEQYF. For the CDR3, the DNA is TGTGCCAGCTCACCACCGGTCGCACGGGCCGAGCAGTACTTC.

This chain uses TRBV2 with TRBJ2-3; D is perhaps TRBD1 (6 bases). V was shortened by 6 bases and J by 0 bases, with 13 bases between the two germline ends. The CDR3 is 15 amino acids. Germline CDR1 and CDR2: SNHLY and FYNNEI. The CDR3 sequence is CASRNQGLSTDTQYF. The CDR3 DNA reads TGTGCCAGCAGGAATCAGGGGTTAAGCACAGATACGCAGTATTTT.

The V and J genes are TRBV7-9 and TRBJ1-5; D gene uncertain. The CDR3 loop spans 13 amino acids. In germline, CDR1 is SEHNR, CDR2 FQNEAQ (reference sequence). Trimming left V 4 bases short and J 2 bases short, with 6 bases between. The CDR3 DNA sequence: TGTGCCAGCAGCTGGGGAGGCAATCAGCCCCAGCATTTT. It is translated as CASSWGGNQPQHF.

The chain carries TRBV7-9 and TRBJ2-1, with TRBD2 identical over 8 bases. V shed 5 bases, J shed 9 bases, and the junction held 6 bases outside the gene matches. The CDR3 sequence is 13 residues long. CDR1 is SEHNR, CDR2 FQNEAQ, per germline (reference sequence). CDR3 in amino acids: CASSAGLGGEQFF. CDR3 in DNA: TGTGCCAGCAGCGCGGGACTAGGTGGTGAGCAGTTCTTC. The full variable domain, in which reference TRBV7-9 and TRBJ2-1 provide the parts outside the CDR3, is DTGVSQNPRHKITKRGQNVTFRCDPISEHNRLYWYRQTLGQGPEFLTYFQNEAQLEKSRLLSDRFSAERPKGSFSTLEIQRTEQGDSAMYLCASSAGLGGEQFFGPGTRLTVL.

The chain joins TRBV18 to TRBJ1-3; tentatively, D is TRBD1 (5 bases). Germline lookup yields CDR1 KGHSH and CDR2 LQKENI. The CDR3 has 19 residues. Trimming shortened V by 6 bases and J by 0 bases, and 24 bases separated the two germline ends. Here the CDR3 reads CASSATVRGGSPSGNTIYF. CDR3 in DNA: TGTGCCAGCTCCGCCACAGTCCGTGGGGGTTCTCCCTCTGGAAACACCATATATTTT.

This clone was seen a single time. The chain carries TRBV25-1 and TRBJ2-1; TRBD2 matches at 12 bases. J gave up 9 bases and V 0 bases, and 6 bases lay outside the gene matches. This CDR3 is 16 amino acids long. Germline V gives CDR1 MGHDK, CDR2 SYGVNS. The CDR3 DNA reads as TGTGCCAGCAGTGAATACCGCCTAGCGGGAGGGGGTGAGCAGTTCTTC. This translates into CASSEYRLAGGGEQFF.

The chain combines TRBV7-8 with TRBJ2-1; D might be TRBD2 (5 bases). The CDR3 covers 13 residues. The V gene lost 3 bases and the J gene lost 7 bases, with 10 bases spanning the gap. Germline V gives CDR1 SGHVS, CDR2 FQNEAQ. The CDR3 DNA reads as TGTGCCAGCAGCTTGAGGGTCGGGAATGAGCAGTTCTTC. This encodes CASSLRVGNEQFF. Combining the CDR3 with reference TRBV7-8 and TRBJ2-1 gives the whole variable domain GAGVSQSPRYKVAKRGQDVALRCDPISGHVSLFWYQQALGQGPEFLTYFQNEAQLDKSGLPSDRFFAERPEGSVSTLKIQRTQQEDSAVYLCASSLRVGNEQFFGPGTRLTVL.

This clone has just one count. The rearrangement links TRBV30 to TRBJ2-3; 8 positions match TRBD2. Germline V lookup: CDR1 GTSNPN, CDR2 SVGIG (reference sequence). J was trimmed by 2 bases and V by 2 bases; bases with no gene match: 3. This CDR3 spans 14 amino acids. In DNA form, the CDR3 reads TGTGCCTGGAGTACTAGCGGTTTCACAGATACGCAGTATTTT. Protein sequence: CAWSTSGFTDTQYF.